This T cell receptor (beta chain) was profiled in a study of T cells in Graves' hyperthyroidism and ophthalmopathy. The study, taken as a whole, reports: The majority of expanded thyroid clonotypes above 0.001 also appeared in blood.

The source material, RNA transcripts, was used to amplify TCR beta CDR3 regions. Researchers ran a first-round RT-PCR on the TCR CDR3 using the HTBI primer set. A single record per CDR3 protein comes from TCRdb applying MiXCR to the multiplex PCR reads. Of roughly 580,000 distinct CDR3 sequences in the sample, approximately 15% were seen once. In the case of this clonotype: What it binds is unknown.

Germline V gene sequence: CDR1 ENHRY, CDR2 SYGVKD. The CDR3 loop spans 12 amino acids. V shed 8 bases and J shed 3 bases, with 11 bases lying between them. The genes are TRBV10-3 and TRBJ2-7, with D possibly being TRBD1 (5 bases). The specimen was blood. This receptor was identified in a woman aged 25 to 45 with Graves' hyperthyroidism that later progressed to Graves' ophthalmopathy. The CDR3 is CAIQGDDYEQYF. The CDR3 coding sequence is TGTGCCATCCAGGGCGACGACTACGAGCAGTACTTC.